This T cell receptor (beta chain) stems from a study of cytomegalovirus exposure and HLA in healthy donors. General observations from the study: Sequencing likely produced, as an artifact, a cluster of highly shared sequence variants. Highest at DRB1 and lowest at HLA-C, TCR association rates differed among HLA loci in a later analysis. A later analysis found common viral pathogens apparently linked to several of the most significant clusters.

It was with 60 Vbeta and 13 Jbeta primers that the PCR ran. The protocol was immunoSEQ multiplex PCR, while the TCRdb copy is restricted to in-frame clones and leaves out a portion. The table includes fewer than 200,000 clones, under 9.5% detected once. Trimming took 3 bases from V and 6 from J, leaving 21 bases between them. This CDR3 region has 16 residues. CDR1 is MGHRA and CDR2 is YSYEKL in the germline V gene. A remark on this clone: Its antigen is not known.

The sequence came from a woman aged 25 to 39 in good health and CMV-seropositive. V and J are TRBV4-1 and TRBJ2-7; no reliable D call. The sample comprised PBMCs. CDR3 region: CASSHPVAASRSEQYF. The CDR3 coding sequence is TGCGCCAGCAGCCATCCGGTGGCGGCGTCACGGAGCGAGCAGTACTTC.